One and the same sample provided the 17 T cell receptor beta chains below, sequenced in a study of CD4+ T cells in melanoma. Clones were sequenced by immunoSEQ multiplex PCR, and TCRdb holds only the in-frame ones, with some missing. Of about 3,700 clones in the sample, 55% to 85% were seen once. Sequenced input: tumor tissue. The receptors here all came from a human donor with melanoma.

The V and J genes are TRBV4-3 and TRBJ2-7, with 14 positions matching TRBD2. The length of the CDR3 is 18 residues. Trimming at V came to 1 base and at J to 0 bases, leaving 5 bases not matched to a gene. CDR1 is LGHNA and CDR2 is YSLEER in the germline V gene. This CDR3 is CASSQGLAGGRSSYEQYF. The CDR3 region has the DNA TGCGCCAGCAGCCAAGGACTAGCGGGGGGGAGGAGCTCCTACGAGCAGTACTTC.

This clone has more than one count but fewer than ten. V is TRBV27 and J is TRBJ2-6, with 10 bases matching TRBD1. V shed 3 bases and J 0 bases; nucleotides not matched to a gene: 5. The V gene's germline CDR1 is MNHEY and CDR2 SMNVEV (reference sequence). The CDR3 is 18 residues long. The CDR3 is CASSFRTGGPSGANVLTF. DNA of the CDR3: TGTGCCAGCAGTTTTCGGACAGGGGGACCCTCTGGGGCCAACGTCCTGACTTTC.

For the CDR3, the DNA is TGCAGTGCTCCCTTAGACGGGGAGCTGTTTTTT. Its protein product is CSAPLDGELFF. The chain is built from TRBV20-1 and TRBJ2-2; D gene uncertain. The V end was cut by 5 bases, the J end by 7 bases, with 8 bases between. The CDR3 consists of 11 residues. Germline V gene lookup returns CDR1 DFQATT and CDR2 SNEGSKA (reference sequence).

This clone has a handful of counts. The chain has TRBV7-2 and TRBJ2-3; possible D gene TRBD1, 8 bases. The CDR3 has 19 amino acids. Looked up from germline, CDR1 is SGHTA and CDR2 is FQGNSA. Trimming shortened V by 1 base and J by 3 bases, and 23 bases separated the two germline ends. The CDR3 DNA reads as TGTGCCAGCAGCTTAGTAAGGGGGCAGGGGGCAGCGGGAACAGATACGCAGTATTTT. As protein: CASSLVRGQGAAGTDTQYF.

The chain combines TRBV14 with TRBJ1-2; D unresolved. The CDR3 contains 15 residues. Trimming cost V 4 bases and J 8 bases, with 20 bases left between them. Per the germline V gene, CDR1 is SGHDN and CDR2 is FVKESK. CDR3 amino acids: CASSPSSRTPGGYTF. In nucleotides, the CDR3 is TGTGCCAGCAGCCCCTCTAGCCGAACCCCAGGAGGCTACACCTTC.

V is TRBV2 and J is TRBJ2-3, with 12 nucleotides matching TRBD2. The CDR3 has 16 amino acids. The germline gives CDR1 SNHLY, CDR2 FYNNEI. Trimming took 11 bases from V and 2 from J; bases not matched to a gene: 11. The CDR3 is CAGRLAGGRDTDTQYF. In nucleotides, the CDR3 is TGTGCCGGGCGGCTAGCGGGAGGGCGGGACACAGATACGCAGTATTTT. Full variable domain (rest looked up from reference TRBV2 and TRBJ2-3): EPEVTQTPSHQVTQMGQEVILRCVPISNHLYFYWYRQILGQKVEFLVSFYNNEISEKSEIFDDQFSVERPDGSNFTLKIRSTKLEDSAMYFCAGRLAGGRDTDTQYFGPGTRLTVL.

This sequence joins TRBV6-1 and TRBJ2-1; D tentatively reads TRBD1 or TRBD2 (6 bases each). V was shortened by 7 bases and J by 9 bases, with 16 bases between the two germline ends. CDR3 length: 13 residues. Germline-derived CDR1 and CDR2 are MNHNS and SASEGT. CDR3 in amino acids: CASTYLRGGEQFF. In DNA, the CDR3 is TGTGCCAGCACGTACCTCAGGGGAGGTGAGCAGTTCTTC.

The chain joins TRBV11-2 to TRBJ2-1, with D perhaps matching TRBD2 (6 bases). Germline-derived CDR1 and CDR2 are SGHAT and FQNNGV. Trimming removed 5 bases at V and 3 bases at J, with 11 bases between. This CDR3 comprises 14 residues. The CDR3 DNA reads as TGTGCCAGCAGCCGGGGACTGGACTACAATGAGCAGTTCTTC. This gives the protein CASSRGLDYNEQFF.

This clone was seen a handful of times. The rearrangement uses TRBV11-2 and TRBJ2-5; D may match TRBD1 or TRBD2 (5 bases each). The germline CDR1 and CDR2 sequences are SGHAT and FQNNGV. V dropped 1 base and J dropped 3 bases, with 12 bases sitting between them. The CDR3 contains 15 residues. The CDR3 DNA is TGTGCCAGCAGCTTAGGGGGGAGCACCAAAGAGACCCAGTACTTC. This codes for CASSLGGSTKETQYF.

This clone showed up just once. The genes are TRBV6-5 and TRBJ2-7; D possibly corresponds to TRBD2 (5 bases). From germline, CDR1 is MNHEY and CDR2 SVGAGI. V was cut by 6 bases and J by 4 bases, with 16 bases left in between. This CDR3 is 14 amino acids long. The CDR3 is CASRRNQAAYEQYF. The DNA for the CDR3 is TGTGCCAGCAGGCGGAATCAAGCGGCGTACGAGCAGTACTTC.

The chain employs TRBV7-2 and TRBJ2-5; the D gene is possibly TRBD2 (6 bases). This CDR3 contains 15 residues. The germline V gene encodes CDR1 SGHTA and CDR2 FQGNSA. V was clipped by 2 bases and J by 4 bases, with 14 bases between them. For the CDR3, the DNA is TGTGCCAGCAGCTTACTCGCGGGGTCGGGAGAGACCCAGTACTTC. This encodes CASSLLAGSGETQYF.

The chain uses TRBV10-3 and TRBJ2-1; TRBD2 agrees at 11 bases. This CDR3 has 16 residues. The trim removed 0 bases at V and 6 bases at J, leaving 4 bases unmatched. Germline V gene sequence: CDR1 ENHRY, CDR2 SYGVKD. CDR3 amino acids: CAISESMTSGANEQFF. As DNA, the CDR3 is TGTGCCATCAGTGAGTCGATGACTAGCGGGGCCAATGAGCAGTTCTTC.

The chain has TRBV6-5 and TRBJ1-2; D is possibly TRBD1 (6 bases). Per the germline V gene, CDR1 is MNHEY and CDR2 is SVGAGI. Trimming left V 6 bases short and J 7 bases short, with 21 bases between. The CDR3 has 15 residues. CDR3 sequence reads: CASSPTGTNLGGYTF. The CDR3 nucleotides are TGTGCCAGCAGCCCGACCGGGACAAATTTAGGTGGCTACACCTTC.

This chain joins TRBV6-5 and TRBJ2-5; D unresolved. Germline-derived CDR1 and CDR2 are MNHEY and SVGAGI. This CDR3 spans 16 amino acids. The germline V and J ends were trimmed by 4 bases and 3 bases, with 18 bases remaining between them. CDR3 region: CASSFAAPVPEETQYF. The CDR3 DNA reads TGTGCCAGCAGTTTTGCAGCGCCGGTCCCCGAAGAGACCCAGTACTTC.

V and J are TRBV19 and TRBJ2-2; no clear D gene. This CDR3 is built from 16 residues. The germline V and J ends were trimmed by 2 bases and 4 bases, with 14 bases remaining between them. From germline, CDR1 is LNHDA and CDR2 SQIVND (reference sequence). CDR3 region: CASSIRAGTSTGELFF. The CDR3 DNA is TGTGCCAGTAGTATAAGGGCAGGAACAAGCACCGGGGAGCTGTTTTTT.

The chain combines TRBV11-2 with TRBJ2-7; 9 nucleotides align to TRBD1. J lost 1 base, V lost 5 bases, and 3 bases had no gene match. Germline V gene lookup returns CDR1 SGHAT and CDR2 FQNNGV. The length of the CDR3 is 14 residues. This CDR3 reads CASSGQGRSYEQYF. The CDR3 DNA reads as TGTGCCAGCAGCGGACAGGGGCGGTCCTACGAGCAGTACTTC.

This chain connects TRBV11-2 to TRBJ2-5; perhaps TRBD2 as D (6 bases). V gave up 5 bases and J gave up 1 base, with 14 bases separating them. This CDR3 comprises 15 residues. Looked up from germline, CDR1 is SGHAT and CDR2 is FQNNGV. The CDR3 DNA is TGTGCCAGCAGCACCGGGGACTGGCTCCAAGAGACCCAGTACTTC. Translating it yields CASSTGDWLQETQYF.